The rows below give T cell receptor beta chains drawn from one sample of a study of blood T cell repertoires in COVID-19. The repertoire was sequenced with immunoSEQ multiplex PCR; TCRdb's copy has only in-frame clones and lacks some. This table holds roughly 200,000 clones, more than 80% found once. Sample: PBMCs or T cells enriched from blood (not recorded which). Receptors were obtained from a man aged 40-55 years who had recovered from COVID-19. The CDR3 runs from the conserved cysteine through the conserved F or W. Fields, in order: D gene, J gene, V gene, clone size, CDR3 DNA, CDR3 protein. A D gene is named only where the DNA matches it firmly. Size values are once, few and many counts, or a class for expanded clones, and some rows have none.

d_call: TRBD1
j_call: TRBJ1-5
v_call: TRBV24-1
clone_size: -
cdr3_nt: TGTGCCACCAGTGATCGGACAGGGAAGAATCAGCCCCAGCATTTT
cdr3_aa: CATSDRTGKNQPQHF

d_call: -
j_call: TRBJ1-1
v_call: TRBV30
clone_size: -
cdr3_nt: TGTGCCGGAAGGGATACAGGTAGCTACACTGAAGCTTTCTTT
cdr3_aa: CAGRDTGSYTEAFF

d_call: TRBD1
j_call: TRBJ1-2
v_call: TRBV7-9
clone_size: many
cdr3_nt: TGTGCCAGCAGCAGTCCGGGACAGGGATTCTATGGCTACACCTTC
cdr3_aa: CASSSPGQGFYGYTF

d_call: -
j_call: TRBJ2-2
v_call: TRBV15
clone_size: few
cdr3_nt: TGTGCCACCAGCAACCCCGTAGAGACCGGGGAGCTGTTTTTT
cdr3_aa: CATSNPVETGELFF

d_call: TRBD1
j_call: TRBJ2-5
v_call: TRBV29-1
clone_size: -
cdr3_nt: TGCAGCGTTGTGGGTCCCTCAGGGACAGGGGGTTTGATGTTGGGGGAGACCCAGTACTTC
cdr3_aa: CSVVGPSGTGGLMLGETQYF

d_call: -
j_call: TRBJ1-5
v_call: TRBV7-8
clone_size: -
cdr3_nt: TGTGCCAGCAGCCCAGAGTCAGGCTATAGCAATCAGCCCCAGCATTTT
cdr3_aa: CASSPESGYSNQPQHF

d_call: TRBD1
j_call: TRBJ1-3
v_call: TRBV18
clone_size: -
cdr3_nt: TGTGCCAGCTCACTATCAGGGGGACACTCTGGAAACACCATATATTTT
cdr3_aa: CASSLSGGHSGNTIYF

d_call: -
j_call: TRBJ1-2
v_call: TRBV29-1
clone_size: -
cdr3_nt: TGCAGCGTTGAGAAGGATTCTGACATCTACACCTTC
cdr3_aa: CSVEKDSDIYTF

d_call: TRBD1
j_call: TRBJ1-5
v_call: TRBV18
clone_size: -
cdr3_nt: TGTGCCAGCTCACCGGGGACAGGAAATCAGCCCCAGCATTTT
cdr3_aa: CASSPGTGNQPQHF

d_call: -
j_call: TRBJ2-1
v_call: TRBV7-9
clone_size: -
cdr3_nt: TGTGCCAGCAGCTTGGAGACCTACAATGAGCAGTTCTTC
cdr3_aa: CASSLETYNEQFF

d_call: -
j_call: TRBJ1-1
v_call: TRBV11-2
clone_size: once
cdr3_nt: TGTGCCAGCGGGAGGATTTCCATGAACACTGAAGCTTTCTTT
cdr3_aa: CASGRISMNTEAFF

d_call: -
j_call: TRBJ1-2
v_call: TRBV30
clone_size: -
cdr3_nt: TGTGCCTGGAGTCCCCAGGGGAACTATGGCTACACCTTC
cdr3_aa: CAWSPQGNYGYTF

d_call: TRBD2
j_call: TRBJ2-7
v_call: TRBV6-1
clone_size: once
cdr3_nt: TGTGCCAGCAGTGAAACCGTCCTAGCGGGGGGGTACTACGAGCAGTACTTC
cdr3_aa: CASSETVLAGGYYEQYF

d_call: -
j_call: TRBJ1-6
v_call: TRBV5-1
clone_size: -
cdr3_nt: TGCGCCAGCAGCTTGGCAGGGGCTAATTCACCCCTCCACTTT
cdr3_aa: CASSLAGANSPLHF

d_call: TRBD2
j_call: TRBJ2-3
v_call: TRBV6-5
clone_size: -
cdr3_nt: TGTGCCAGCAGTTTATTAGCGGGGGCGCTCACAGATACGCAGTATTTT
cdr3_aa: CASSLLAGALTDTQYF

d_call: TRBD1
j_call: TRBJ2-5
v_call: TRBV19
clone_size: -
cdr3_nt: TGTGCCAGTAGTTCCCCGGGACAGGGGATAGAGACCCAGTACTTC
cdr3_aa: CASSSPGQGIETQYF

d_call: TRBD1
j_call: TRBJ2-7
v_call: TRBV29-1
clone_size: -
cdr3_nt: TGCAGCGTTGGGGTAGGGGGCTTTGGAGAGCAGTACTTC
cdr3_aa: CSVGVGGFGEQYF

d_call: -
j_call: TRBJ1-2
v_call: TRBV6-5
clone_size: -
cdr3_nt: TGTGCCAGCAAGACTATTCAAGCTAACTATGGCTACACCTTC
cdr3_aa: CASKTIQANYGYTF

d_call: -
j_call: TRBJ1-6
v_call: TRBV5-8
clone_size: -
cdr3_nt: TGTGCCAGCAGACCCAAATGGGCTAATTCACCCCTCCACTTT
cdr3_aa: CASRPKWANSPLHF

d_call: TRBD1
j_call: TRBJ1-2
v_call: TRBV28
clone_size: -
cdr3_nt: TGTGCCAGCACCCCGGAGGGCCGGGACAGGGGGGCTGGCTACACCTTC
cdr3_aa: CASTPEGRDRGAGYTF

d_call: TRBD1
j_call: TRBJ1-1
v_call: TRBV28
clone_size: -
cdr3_nt: TGTGCCAGCAGTGACGCGACAGGGCCGAACACTGAAGCTTTCTTT
cdr3_aa: CASSDATGPNTEAFF

d_call: -
j_call: TRBJ1-1
v_call: TRBV14
clone_size: -
cdr3_nt: TGTGCCAGCAGCCTCATGAGAGACAGGAACACTGAAGCTTTCTTT
cdr3_aa: CASSLMRDRNTEAFF

d_call: -
j_call: TRBJ2-3
v_call: TRBV12-5
clone_size: -
cdr3_nt: TGTGCTAGTGGTTTTCAGGGTTGGGGAGATACGCAGTATTTT
cdr3_aa: CASGFQGWGDTQYF

d_call: -
j_call: TRBJ2-7
v_call: TRBV6-1
clone_size: few
cdr3_nt: TGTGCCAGCAGTGAAATACAGGGCTCCTACGAGCAGTACTTC
cdr3_aa: CASSEIQGSYEQYF

d_call: TRBD2
j_call: TRBJ2-3
v_call: TRBV7-2
clone_size: -
cdr3_nt: TGTGCCAGCAGCTCGGGACTAGCAGGATCCGATACGCAGTATTTT
cdr3_aa: CASSSGLAGSDTQYF

d_call: -
j_call: TRBJ1-5
v_call: TRBV25-1
clone_size: -
cdr3_nt: TGTGCCAGCAGTGAACAGGGGAAAGATCAGCCCCAGCATTTT
cdr3_aa: CASSEQGKDQPQHF

d_call: TRBD2
j_call: TRBJ2-7
v_call: TRBV3-1/TRBV3-2
clone_size: -
cdr3_nt: TGTGCCAGCAGCCCCCATAGCGGGAGGGTTTACGAGCAGTACTTC
cdr3_aa: CASSPHSGRVYEQYF